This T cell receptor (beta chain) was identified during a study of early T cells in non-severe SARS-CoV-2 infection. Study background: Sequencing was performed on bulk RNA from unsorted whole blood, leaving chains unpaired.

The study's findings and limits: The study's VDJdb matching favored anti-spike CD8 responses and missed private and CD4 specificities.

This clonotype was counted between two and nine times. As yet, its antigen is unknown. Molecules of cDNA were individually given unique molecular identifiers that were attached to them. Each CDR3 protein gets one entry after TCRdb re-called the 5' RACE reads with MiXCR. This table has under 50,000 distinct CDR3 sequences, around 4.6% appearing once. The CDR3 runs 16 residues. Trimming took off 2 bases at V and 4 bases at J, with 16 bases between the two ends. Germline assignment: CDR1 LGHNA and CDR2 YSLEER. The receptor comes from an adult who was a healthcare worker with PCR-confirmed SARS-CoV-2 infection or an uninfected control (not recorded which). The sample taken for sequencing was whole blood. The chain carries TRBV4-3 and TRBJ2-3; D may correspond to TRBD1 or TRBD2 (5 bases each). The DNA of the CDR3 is TGCGCCAGCAGCCAACAATGGGGGTTTCGGGCAGATACGCAGTATTTT. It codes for CASSQQWGFRADTQYF.